Here is one T cell receptor beta chain with its context. Generated by immunoSEQ multiplex PCR, the TCRdb table keeps only in-frame clones and is missing some. The table lists 150,000 to 200,000 clones, around 82% of them singletons. V was trimmed by 4 bases and J by 4 bases, leaving 14 bases between them. This CDR3 is 15 amino acids long. In germline, CDR1 is LNHNV, CDR2 YYDKDF (reference sequence). The sample originates from a study of blood T cell repertoires in COVID-19. Turning to the study itself: Acute and convalescent COVID-19 specimens originated in the United States, Italy and Spain. The analysed material was cDNA or gDNA that came from T cells, B-cell-depleted T cells, or PBMCs.

The sequence came from a woman aged 40 to 55 with COVID-19, enrolled during active disease. The chain couples TRBV15 to TRBJ1-5; D uncertain. The specimen sequenced was peripheral blood. The CDR3 loop reads CATSMIGNSNQPQHF. DNA of the CDR3: TGTGCCACCAGCATGATCGGGAACAGTAATCAGCCCCAGCATTTT.